Sequencing of this T cell receptor (beta chain) was carried out in a study of blood T cell repertoires in COVID-19. About the study: PBMCs, B-cell-depleted T cells, or T cells were the source of the cDNA or gDNA that made up the material.

This clone was seen a few times. Germline lookup yields CDR1 KGHSH and CDR2 LQKENI. V dropped 4 bases and J dropped 4 bases, with 19 bases sitting between them. This CDR3 has 16 amino acids. Original handling: Cell counts per sample came from amplifying reference gene primers. The data were produced by immunoSEQ multiplex PCR, yet TCRdb's version contains in-frame clones alone and is incomplete. V and J calls and clone size are copied from that table; D and trimming were computed from the DNA. Of 200,000 to 250,000 clones listed, 84% are singletons. The chain links TRBV18 to TRBJ1-1, with D maybe TRBD1 (6 bases). Sequencing was done on a sample of peripheral blood. The receptor's source is a woman aged 60-75 years who had recovered from COVID-19. The CDR3 DNA reads TGTGCCAGCTCACAGTCAGGGGCCGCGGCGGGCACTGAAGCTTTCTTT. As protein: CASSQSGAAAGTEAFF.